This T cell receptor beta chain was retrieved from a study of OX40 agonist ivuxolimab in advanced cancers. Data came from immunoSEQ multiplex PCR; TCRdb stores just in-frame clones and leaves some out. The repertoire has 30,000 to 35,000 clones, about 90% of them found once; the top ten carry 25% to 35%. In regard to this clone: Its antigen is undetermined.

Baseline, cycle 4 day 1, and cycle 7 day 1 were the blood sampling points. The study, taken as a whole, reports: Among some nonresponders, normalized T-cell clonal expansion was also low.

The TCR sequence derives from an adult with an advanced solid tumor such as melanoma, head and neck, liver or kidney cancer. This material consisted of CD4+ or CD8+ T cells sorted from blood, taken in a trial of the OX40 agonist ivuxolimab.

CDR3 coding DNA: TGTGCCAGCAGTTCAATAGCGGACACAGATACGCAGTATTTT. Residues: CASSSIADTDTQYF. The chain joins TRBV6-5 to TRBJ2-3, with a tentative D call TRBD2 (6 bases). CDR3 length equals 14 residues. From germline, CDR1 is MNHEY and CDR2 SVGAGI. V dropped 4 bases and J dropped 2 bases, with 10 bases sitting between them.